One and the same sample provided the 16 T cell receptor beta chains below, sequenced in a study of cytomegalovirus exposure and HLA in healthy donors. Assay: immunoSEQ multiplex PCR; the TCRdb copy retains only in-frame clones and omits some. The top ten hold 3.3% of the sample, which has about 73,000 clones, approximately 95% seen once. The sample consisted of PBMCs. The receptors come from a man between 18 and 29 years old in good health and CMV-seronegative.

The chain couples TRBV29-1 to TRBJ1-1; D remains ambiguous. Trimming pared 0 bases from V and 1 base from J, leaving 12 bases between. CDR3 length: 15 residues. Germline V gene data show CDR1 as SQVTM and CDR2 as ANQGSEA. The CDR3 DNA follows: TGCAGCGTTGAAGATCCGGGGTCCAGGAACACTGAAGCTTTCTTT. This translates into CSVEDPGSRNTEAFF.

CDR3 in DNA: TGTGCCAGCAGCCGCGGCGCAGGGGTATCCTACAATGAGCAGTTCTTC. Its translation: CASSRGAGVSYNEQFF. V gene TRBV5-6 combines with J gene TRBJ2-1, with D maybe TRBD1 (6 bases). Per the germline V gene, CDR1 is SGHDT and CDR2 is YYEEEE. The V gene lost 4 bases and the J gene lost 1 base, with 15 bases spanning the gap. This CDR3 spans 16 amino acids.

The chain joins TRBV30 to TRBJ1-3; D is undetermined. Germline V gene data show CDR1 as GTSNPN and CDR2 as SVGIG (reference sequence). With 3 bases removed from V and 0 bases from J, the gap between germline ends came to 9 bases. The CDR3 totals 14 residues. This chain's CDR3 is CAWSPTGSGNTIYF. Here the CDR3 DNA reads TGTGCCTGGAGCCCCACGGGCTCTGGAAACACCATATATTTT.

The V and J genes are TRBV19 and TRBJ1-2; D gene unclear. CDR3 size: 15 residues. V gave up 3 bases and J gave up 2 bases, with 13 bases separating them. From germline, CDR1 is LNHDA and CDR2 SQIVND (reference sequence). The chain's CDR3 is CASSIGLQINYGYTF. The CDR3 coding sequence is TGTGCCAGTAGTATCGGTCTACAGATAAACTATGGCTACACCTTC. The full variable domain, rest sourced from reference TRBV19 and TRBJ1-2, is DGGITQSPKYLFRKEGQNVTLSCEQNLNHDAMYWYRQDPGQGLRLIYYSQIVNDFQKGDIAEGYSVSREKKESFPLTVTSAQKNPTAFYLCASSIGLQINYGYTFGSGTRLTVV.

V is TRBV27 and J is TRBJ2-7; 7 bases agree with TRBD1. V shed 6 bases and J 2 bases; nucleotides not matched to a gene: 7. CDR3 length: 14 amino acids. The V gene's germline CDR1 is MNHEY and CDR2 SMNVEV (reference sequence). The CDR3 sequence is CASSGLGQPYEQYF. CDR3 DNA sequence: TGTGCCAGCAGCGGTTTGGGACAGCCCTACGAGCAGTACTTC.

The chain couples TRBV7-3 to TRBJ1-3, with D tentatively TRBD1 (6 bases). The V end was cut by 8 bases, the J end by 1 base, with 12 bases between. CDR1 is SGHTA and CDR2 is FQGTGA in the germline V gene. The CDR3 is made up of 14 amino acids. In DNA, the CDR3 is TGTGCCAGCTTGATAAGGGGGTCTGGAAACACCATATATTTT. Encoded protein: CASLIRGSGNTIYF. Together with reference TRBV7-3 and TRBJ1-3, the CDR3 gives the full variable domain: GAGVSQTPSNKVTEKGKYVELRCDPISGHTALYWYRQSLGQGPEFLIYFQGTGAADDSGLPNDRFFAVRPEGSVSTLKIQRTERGDSAVYLCASLIRGSGNTIYFGEGSWLTVV.

V is TRBV4-1 and J is TRBJ1-2; no definite D call. The CDR3 is 15 residues long. V was shortened by 1 base and J by 6 bases, with 15 bases between the two germline ends. CDR1 is MGHRA and CDR2 is YSYEKL in the germline V gene. CDR3 DNA: TGCGCCAGCAGCCAAGGCGCCAGCGGGGATCATGGCTACACCTTC. Translated: CASSQGASGDHGYTF.

The rearrangement uses TRBV2 and TRBJ1-2; the D is unclear. Looked up from germline, CDR1 is SNHLY and CDR2 is FYNNEI. This CDR3 has 15 residues. The V end was cut by 4 bases, the J end by 2 bases, with 14 bases between. The CDR3 loop reads CASSVEVNANYGYTF. CDR3 DNA sequence: TGTGCCAGCAGTGTGGAGGTTAATGCGAACTATGGCTACACCTTC.

The rearrangement links TRBV4-3 to TRBJ1-2; D uncertain. Germline values: CDR1 LGHNA, CDR2 YSLEER. The CDR3 consists of 16 residues. V shed 0 bases and J shed 6 bases, with 17 bases lying between them. The CDR3 DNA reads TGCGCCAGCAGCCAAGATCCGGCGCCCGCCGGAGATGGCTACACCTTC. Residues: CASSQDPAPAGDGYTF.

CDR3 sequence reads: CASSPPGGAYEQFF. CDR3 nucleotide sequence: TGTGCCAGCAGCCCGCCGGGGGGCGCCTATGAGCAGTTCTTC. This sequence joins TRBV7-2 and TRBJ2-1; maybe TRBD2 (7 bases). The V gene's germline CDR1 is SGHTA and CDR2 FQGNSA. Between the trimmed V and J ends, which lost 5 bases and 8 bases, there was a span of 16 bases. This CDR3 has 14 amino acids.

This clone has just one count. The junction does not match germline at one end; this may be a read error. V is TRBV5-8 and J is TRBJ1-1; TRBD1 aligns across 10 bases. Germline V gene lookup returns CDR1 SGHTS and CDR2 YDEGEE. The CDR3 sequence is 15 residues long. The CDR3 DNA is TGTGCCAGCAGCGCCCGGGACAGGGGTCATCGTTCCCGTGAGTTT. This codes for CASSARDRGHRSREF.

The V gene is TRBV6-4, the J gene TRBJ1-4; possibly TRBD1 for D (6 bases). Between the trimmed V and J ends, which lost 9 bases and 3 bases, there was a span of 20 bases. There are 16 residues in the CDR3. CDR1 is MRHNA, CDR2 SNTAGT, per germline. CDR3 in amino acids: CASKREQGPSNEKLFF. DNA for the CDR3: TGTGCCAGTAAACGCGAACAGGGCCCCTCTAATGAAAAACTGTTTTTT.

The chain links TRBV7-9 to TRBJ1-2; 7 nucleotides agree with TRBD1. The junction had 9 bases not matched to a gene; V was cut back by 4 bases and J by 1 base. Germline assignment: CDR1 SEHNR and CDR2 FQNEAQ (reference sequence). The CDR3 is made up of 16 amino acids. CDR3 residues: CASSSRVRDSNYGYTF. The CDR3 DNA sequence: TGTGCCAGCAGCTCCCGGGTTCGGGACAGTAACTATGGCTACACCTTC.

The J gene is TRBJ1-1, the V gene TRBV20-1; D uncertain. Germline V CDR1 and CDR2: DFQATT, SNEGSKA (reference sequence). CDR3 length: 10 residues. V lost 3 bases and J 9 bases, leaving 8 bases between the germline ends. CDR3 residues: CSASVQKAFF. CDR3 nucleotides: TGCAGTGCTAGTGTGCAGAAAGCTTTCTTT.

The rearrangement uses TRBV4-2 and TRBJ1-5, with D unclear. Germline CDR1 reads LGHNA; CDR2 reads YNFKEQ. The V gene lost 0 bases and the J gene lost 4 bases, with 7 bases spanning the gap. The CDR3 has 14 amino acids. CDR3 DNA: TGTGCCAGCAGCCAAGATCTTTCGAATCAGCCCCAGCATTTT. Its protein product is CASSQDLSNQPQHF.

The chain couples TRBV5-4 to TRBJ1-1; 10 bases line up with TRBD1. Germline lookup yields CDR1 SGHNT and CDR2 YYREEE (reference sequence). The junction had 15 bases not matched to a gene; V was cut back by 4 bases and J by 6 bases. This CDR3 comprises 17 residues. Here the CDR3 reads CASSRGVGQGYFAEAFF. CDR3 nucleotide sequence: TGTGCCAGCAGCAGGGGGGTGGGACAGGGGTATTTTGCTGAAGCTTTCTTT.